These 20 T cell receptor beta chains were all obtained from the same sample, sequenced in a study of blood T cell repertoires in COVID-19. Sequencing was performed with immunoSEQ multiplex PCR; in TCRdb, only in-frame clones are kept and a portion is missing. The sample carries 65,000 to 100,000 clones, approximately 80% recorded once. The sequenced material came from peripheral blood. These receptors were obtained from a woman older than 75 with acute or convalescent COVID-19.

Concerning this clone: Other DNA sequences in the sample encode the same CDR3. The chain couples TRBV6-5 to TRBJ1-1, with D unclear. The CDR3 sequence is 13 residues long. The V and J ends lost 4 bases and 0 bases respectively, with 6 bases between them. CDR1 and CDR2 (germline): MNHEY, SVGAGI. The CDR3 nucleotides are TGTGCCAGCAGTTCACATATGAACACTGAAGCTTTCTTT. It specifies CASSSHMNTEAFF.

This clone was seen only a few times. The rearrangement links TRBV2 to TRBJ1-2, with TRBD1 as a possible D gene (5 bases). CDR3 length equals 13 residues. Trimming shortened V by 7 bases and J by 6 bases, and 15 bases separated the two germline ends. Germline V gene data show CDR1 as SNHLY and CDR2 as FYNNEI. Written as DNA, the CDR3 is TGTGCCAGCAACCCACGACAGAGAAATGGCTACACCTTC. It translates to CASNPRQRNGYTF. Variable domain in full (rest from reference TRBV2 and TRBJ1-2): EPEVTQTPSHQVTQMGQEVILRCVPISNHLYFYWYRQILGQKVEFLVSFYNNEISEKSEIFDDQFSVERPDGSNFTLKIRSTKLEDSAMYFCASNPRQRNGYTFGSGTRLTVV.

This chain connects TRBV27 to TRBJ2-5, with a weak D call TRBD1 (5 bases). The V and J ends lost 3 bases and 5 bases respectively, with 10 bases between them. This CDR3 comprises 13 residues. Germline CDR1 is MNHEY and CDR2 is SMNVEV (reference sequence). The CDR3 DNA sequence: TGTGCCAGCAGTTTCTCACAGGCGGAGACCCAGTACTTC. This translates into CASSFSQAETQYF.

This clone has a single count. The chain carries TRBV5-4 and TRBJ1-2, with 7 bases lining up with TRBD1. CDR1 and CDR2 (germline): SGHNT, YYREEE (reference sequence). V dropped 5 bases and J dropped 4; count of bases not matched to a gene: 11. This CDR3 region has 15 residues. The CDR3 reads CASSPTGVRSYGYTF. The CDR3 DNA sequence: TGTGCCAGCAGTCCAACAGGGGTGCGAAGCTATGGCTACACCTTC. Full variable domain (outside the CDR3, taken from reference TRBV5-4 and TRBJ1-2): ETGVTQSPTHLIKTRGQQVTLRCSSQSGHNTVSWYQQALGQGPQFIFQYYREEENGRGNFPPRFSGLQFPNYSSELNVNALELDDSALYLCASSPTGVRSYGYTFGSGTRLTVV.

This clone was counted only a few times. J is TRBJ2-7 and V is TRBV27, with 7 bases that match TRBD1. J gave up 2 bases and V 2 bases, and 3 bases lay outside the gene matches. The length of the CDR3 is 14 residues. Germline CDR1 is MNHEY and CDR2 is SMNVEV (reference sequence). The DNA for the CDR3 is TGTGCCAGCAGTTTAAAGGGGGCCCCCTACGAGCAGTACTTC. This codes for CASSLKGAPYEQYF.

J is TRBJ1-1 and V is TRBV4-3; 8 positions match TRBD1. V dropped 4 bases and J dropped 4; count of bases not matched to a gene: 5. The CDR3 has 14 residues. Germline CDR1 reads LGHNA; CDR2 reads YSLEER. CDR3 coding DNA: TGCGCCAGCAGCCGAGACAGGGGCCTCACTGAAGCTTTCTTT. Amino acid sequence: CASSRDRGLTEAFF.

This clone showed up just a few times. V usage is TRBV6-1 and J usage is TRBJ2-7, with TRBD2 matching 7 bases. The ends lost 3 bases at V and 0 bases at J; junction bases unmatched: 5. Germline V lookup: CDR1 MNHNS, CDR2 SASEGT. The CDR3 is 15 amino acids. CDR3 DNA sequence: TGTGCCAGCAGTGAGCCAGCGGGGAACTCCTACGAGCAGTACTTC. Translating it yields CASSEPAGNSYEQYF.

This sequence joins TRBV12-3 or TRBV12-4 and TRBJ2-7, with 12 bases matching TRBD2. Trimming cost V 3 bases and J 7 bases; bases outside gene matches: 1. This CDR3 has 13 residues. The CDR3 protein is CASSLTSGGEQYF. CDR3 in DNA: TGTGCCAGCAGTTTGACTAGCGGGGGTGAGCAGTACTTC.

The V and J genes are TRBV3-1 (or the pseudogene TRBV3-2) and TRBJ2-2, with a possible D match to TRBD1 (7 bases). The germline V gene has CDR1 LGHDT and CDR2 YNNKEL (reference sequence). Trimming shortened V by 6 bases and J by 5 bases, and 19 bases separated the two germline ends. This CDR3 comprises 16 residues. The CDR3 coding sequence is TGTGCCAGCAGGTCCACTAGACAGGGAGGAACCGGGGAGCTGTTTTTT. Translated, it gives CASRSTRQGGTGELFF.

The rearrangement uses TRBV6-6 and TRBJ1-3; unclear D gene. CDR1 and CDR2 from the germline V gene are MNHNY and SVGAGI (reference sequence). With 3 bases removed from V and 0 bases from J, the gap between germline ends came to 12 bases. The CDR3 runs 16 residues. The CDR3 region has the DNA TGTGCCAGCAGTTATGGAGGCGTTCGCTCTGGAAACACCATATATTTT. It is translated as CASSYGGVRSGNTIYF.

The chain couples TRBV4-1 to TRBJ2-7; D may be TRBD1 (6 bases). The CDR3 has 14 amino acids. The V gene lost 0 bases and the J gene lost 3 bases, with 9 bases spanning the gap. CDR1 is MGHRA and CDR2 is YSYEKL in the germline V gene. CDR3 sequence: CASSQEGQFYEQYF. CDR3 bases: TGCGCCAGCAGCCAAGAAGGACAGTTCTACGAGCAGTACTTC.

This clone occurred a few times. The chain uses TRBV5-1 and TRBJ1-4, with 8 nucleotides matching TRBD1. The trim removed 0 bases at V and 5 bases at J, leaving 3 bases unmatched. The germline V gene has CDR1 SGHRS and CDR2 YFSETQ. The CDR3 extends over 15 amino acids. CDR3 loop: CASSLGAGGNEKLFF. Here the CDR3 DNA reads TGCGCCAGCAGCTTGGGGGCAGGGGGCAATGAAAAACTGTTTTTT. Full variable domain (missing parts from reference TRBV5-1 and TRBJ1-4): KAGVTQTPRYLIKTRGQQVTLSCSPISGHRSVSWYQQTPGQGLQFLFEYFSETQRNKGNFPGRFSGRQFSNSRSEMNVSTLELGDSALYLCASSLGAGGNEKLFFGSGTQLSVL.

The rearrangement uses TRBV7-8 and TRBJ2-3; a weak D match, TRBD2 (5 bases). The V and J ends lost 4 bases and 6 bases respectively, with 8 bases between them. Germline CDR1 SGHVS, CDR2 FQNEAQ. The CDR3 totals 12 residues. The CDR3 DNA follows: TGTGCCAGCAGCTCTCGAGGGGATACGCAGTATTTT. Translated: CASSSRGDTQYF.

This clone was recorded only once. The rearrangement uses TRBV18 and TRBJ1-6, with TRBD1 matching over 7 bases. The V gene's germline CDR1 is KGHSH and CDR2 LQKENI. The CDR3 totals 12 residues. V lost 2 bases to trimming and J lost 13 bases; unmatched junction nucleotides: 2. CDR3: CASSPEGQPLHF. CDR3 sequence (DNA): TGTGCCAGCTCACCAGAGGGACAGCCCCTCCACTTT.

The chain carries TRBV9 and TRBJ2-2; D gene ambiguous. Germline lookup yields CDR1 SGDLS and CDR2 YYNGEE. CDR3 length: 15 amino acids. The germline V and J ends were trimmed by 3 bases and 6 bases, with 15 bases remaining between them. The CDR3 loop reads CASSGRGSLAGELFF. The CDR3 DNA reads as TGTGCCAGCAGCGGGCGAGGCAGTCTGGCCGGGGAGCTGTTTTTT. The entire variable domain, with the rest obtained from reference TRBV9 and TRBJ2-2, is as follows: DSGVTQTPKHLITATGQRVTLRCSPRSGDLSVYWYQQSLDQGLQFLIQYYNGEERAKGNILERFSAQQFPDLHSELNLSSLELGDSALYFCASSGRGSLAGELFFGEGSRLTVL.

The chain couples TRBV5-1 to TRBJ1-2; 7 bases match TRBD1. V lost 5 bases to trimming and J lost 7 bases; unmatched junction nucleotides: 11. This CDR3 region has 14 residues. The germline gives CDR1 SGHRS, CDR2 YFSETQ. The CDR3 DNA reads TGCGCCAGCAGTCACAGGGGAGCGGTCGGTGGCTACACCTTC. Amino acid sequence: CASSHRGAVGGYTF.

This clone appeared a few times. The V and J genes are TRBV10-3 and TRBJ1-1; TRBD1 is a possible D gene (6 bases). The CDR3 runs to 14 residues. V dropped 5 bases and J dropped 5 bases, with 15 bases sitting between them. Looked up from germline, CDR1 is ENHRY and CDR2 is SYGVKD. CDR3 coding DNA: TGTGCCATCAGTCCAGGGGTCGGGTGGACTGAAGCTTTCTTT. Its translation: CAISPGVGWTEAFF.

This rearrangement joins TRBV9 to TRBJ2-5; 8 nucleotides match TRBD2. Germline assignment: CDR1 SGDLS and CDR2 YYNGEE. This CDR3 is built from 14 residues. The junction had 5 bases not matched to a gene; V was cut back by 2 bases and J by 5 bases. The CDR3 region has the DNA TGTGCCAGCAGCGTCGGGACTAGTGTCGAGACCCAGTACTTC. It specifies CASSVGTSVETQYF.

The chain employs TRBV19 and TRBJ1-5, with D possibly TRBD1 on 5 matching bases. Per germline, CDR1 LNHDA and CDR2 SQIVND (reference sequence). The V gene lost 10 bases and the J gene lost 5 bases, with 24 bases spanning the gap. There are 16 residues in the CDR3. The CDR3 sequence: CATTRGGFWRYQPQHF. DNA of the CDR3: TGTGCCACCACCCGGGGGGGGTTCTGGCGCTATCAGCCCCAGCATTTT.

V is TRBV7-9 and J is TRBJ2-2; D possibly corresponds to TRBD2 (6 bases). In germline, CDR1 is SEHNR, CDR2 FQNEAQ (reference sequence). The V end lost 2 bases, the J end lost 5 bases, and 9 bases lay between the germline ends. The CDR3 extends over 14 amino acids. The CDR3 loop is CASSLREVTGELFF. The DNA of the CDR3 is TGTGCCAGCAGCTTAAGGGAGGTGACCGGGGAGCTGTTTTTT.